This entry lists 18 T cell receptor beta chains sequenced from one sample in a study of T-cell reconstitution after alpha-beta-depleted transplantation in children. This sample's TCRbeta library carried unique molecular identifier barcodes. TCRdb passed the PCR reads through MiXCR, listing each CDR3 protein once. The sample lists a few hundred thousand distinct CDR3 sequences; more than 9% were seen once. The source material was peripheral blood, sampled 180 days after TCRalphabeta/CD19-depleted stem cell transplant. The receptors stem from a male patient aged 2 to 10 who had a stem cell transplant for chronic granulomatous disease, so the T cells may come from the graft donor.

This clonotype was seen repeatedly, ten times or more. J is TRBJ1-6 and V is TRBV7-2; unclear D gene. In germline, CDR1 is SGHTA, CDR2 FQGNSA. The CDR3 has 16 amino acids. V lost 1 base and J 7 bases, leaving 14 bases between the germline ends. The CDR3 nucleotides read TGTGCCAGCAGCTTAGTTCCCGCTGGATCCAATTCACCCCTCCACTTT. It encodes CASSLVPAGSNSPLHF.

This clonotype was seen many times. The chain joins TRBV4-2 to TRBJ2-3; D gene unclear. The germline CDR1 and CDR2 sequences are LGHNA and YNFKEQ. CDR3 size: 15 residues. The V gene lost 3 bases and the J gene lost 1 base, with 11 bases spanning the gap. CDR3 protein: CASSQSGSGTDTQYF. CDR3 in DNA: TGTGCCAGCAGCCAGTCCGGGTCAGGCACAGATACGCAGTATTTT.

The sample holds many counts of this clonotype. The chain has TRBV3-1 and TRBJ1-1, with TRBD1 as a possible D gene (5 bases). Deletions cut 4 bases from V and 6 bases from J, with 12 bases between. The CDR3 consists of 13 residues. Looked up from germline, CDR1 is LGHDT and CDR2 is YNNKEL (reference sequence). For the CDR3, the DNA is TGTGCCAGCAGCCCCGGGGGTTCCCCTGAAGCTTTCTTT. Protein product: CASSPGGSPEAFF.

The table lists this clonotype with many counts. The chain employs TRBV5-6 and TRBJ1-1; 7 nucleotides line up with TRBD1. V lost 8 bases to trimming and J lost 5 bases; unmatched junction nucleotides: 9. CDR1 and CDR2 (germline): SGHDT, YYEEEE. This CDR3 contains 13 residues. The CDR3 region is CASSTGVKTEAFF. CDR3 nucleotide sequence: TGTGCCAGTTCAACAGGGGTCAAAACTGAAGCTTTCTTT.

This clonotype was counted at least ten times. V and J are TRBV7-9 and TRBJ2-1, with TRBD2 matching over 14 bases. CDR3 size: 15 residues. J gave up 5 bases and V 6 bases, and 3 bases lay outside the gene matches. Germline-derived CDR1 and CDR2 are SEHNR and FQNEAQ (reference sequence). CDR3 coding DNA: TGTGCCAGCAGGACGACTAGCGGGAGGGACAATGAGCAGTTCTTC. Protein: CASRTTSGRDNEQFF.

Many counts were recorded for this clonotype. The chain employs TRBV12-3 or TRBV12-4 and TRBJ1-2; 8 positions agree with TRBD1. The length of the CDR3 is 14 residues. V shed 5 bases and J 7 bases; nucleotides not matched to a gene: 9. CDR3 amino acids: CASSPGQGDSGYTF. CDR3 sequence (DNA): TGTGCCAGCAGTCCCGGACAGGGCGACAGTGGCTACACCTTC.

CDR3: CASSQGPLYNEQFF. CDR3 DNA: TGTGCCAGCAGCCAAGGCCCACTATACAATGAGCAGTTCTTC. This chain connects TRBV3-1 to TRBJ2-1; D gene unclear. The CDR3 extends over 14 amino acids. Germline values: CDR1 LGHDT, CDR2 YNNKEL (reference sequence). V was shortened by 1 base and J by 4 bases, with 8 bases between the two germline ends.

This chain connects TRBV5-6 to TRBJ2-5; D call uncertain. Trimming took off 2 bases at V and 4 bases at J, with 9 bases between the two ends. Germline V gives CDR1 SGHDT, CDR2 YYEEEE. There are 13 residues in the CDR3. The CDR3 coding sequence is TGTGCCAGCAGCTTCAAAGCTCGAGAGACCCAGTACTTC. This codes for CASSFKARETQYF. Supplemented by reference TRBV5-6 and TRBJ2-5, the full variable domain reads DAGVTQSPTHLIKTRGQQVTLRCSPKSGHDTVSWYQQALGQGPQFIFQYYEEEERQRGNFPDRFSGHQFPNYSSELNVNALLLGDSALYLCASSFKARETQYFGPGTRLLVL.

The rearrangement joins TRBV6-5 to TRBJ2-1, with D uncertain. V was trimmed by 5 bases and J by 4 bases, leaving 9 bases between them. The CDR3 totals 13 residues. Germline lookup yields CDR1 MNHEY and CDR2 SVGAGI. In DNA form, the CDR3 reads TGTGCCAGCAGTACTACCAGTTACAATGAGCAGTTCTTC. It yields the protein CASSTTSYNEQFF.

V usage is TRBV7-6 and J usage is TRBJ1-4, with a possible D match to TRBD1 (5 bases). Looked up from germline, CDR1 is SGHVS and CDR2 is FNYEAQ. This CDR3 region has 12 residues. Trimming pared 7 bases from V and 8 bases from J, leaving 11 bases between. The CDR3 loop is CASTSGHEKLFF. For the CDR3, the DNA is TGTGCCAGCACCTCAGGGCACGAAAAACTGTTTTTT.

This clonotype was observed at least ten times. The chain links TRBV25-1 to TRBJ2-5; D is possibly TRBD1 (5 bases). The V gene's germline CDR1 is MGHDK and CDR2 SYGVNS. The CDR3 loop spans 13 amino acids. V was trimmed by 2 bases and J by 1 base, leaving 5 bases between them. The DNA of the CDR3 is TGTGCCAGCAGTGAAGGGGCCCAAGAGACCCAGTACTTC. It codes for CASSEGAQETQYF.

Many counts were recorded for this clonotype. The rearrangement joins TRBV10-3 to TRBJ1-3; no clear D. CDR1 and CDR2 from the germline V gene are ENHRY and SYGVKD. Trimming took off 11 bases at V and 4 bases at J, with 18 bases between the two ends. There are 14 residues in the CDR3. CDR3 protein: CAVGRTSGGNTIYF. The CDR3 region has the DNA TGTGCCGTCGGACGTACCTCTGGGGGAAACACCATATATTTT.

There are many counts of this clonotype. The V call is TRBV5-1, the J call TRBJ2-7; D is possibly TRBD1 (5 bases). Germline values: CDR1 SGHRS, CDR2 YFSETQ. V gave up 0 bases and J gave up 5 bases, with 12 bases separating them. This CDR3 contains 14 residues. CDR3 amino acids: CASSLETTQDEQYF. CDR3 bases: TGCGCCAGCAGCTTGGAGACGACACAGGACGAGCAGTACTTC.

In this sample, this clonotype turned up many times. This rearrangement joins TRBV7-9 to TRBJ1-4; 7 positions agree with TRBD1. Trimming cost V 4 bases and J 8 bases; bases outside gene matches: 10. This CDR3 is 15 amino acids long. CDR1 is SEHNR and CDR2 is FQNEAQ in the germline V gene (reference sequence). CDR3 nucleotides: TGTGCCAGCAGCTCGTCGACAGGGCGGGGAGAAAAACTGTTTTTT. Translated, it gives CASSSSTGRGEKLFF.

This clonotype was seen at least ten times. The chain uses TRBV25-1 and TRBJ2-1, with TRBD2 matching 10 bases. Germline-derived CDR1 and CDR2 are MGHDK and SYGVNS. V lost 3 bases and J lost 0; bases outside the gene matches: 2. The CDR3 spans 16 residues. The CDR3 sequence is CASSDPSGSSYNEQFF. Written as DNA, the CDR3 is TGTGCCAGCAGTGACCCTAGCGGGAGCTCCTACAATGAGCAGTTCTTC.

In this sample, this clonotype turned up many times. The V and J genes are TRBV12-3 or TRBV12-4 and TRBJ1-1; no clear D gene. The V gene lost 5 bases and the J gene lost 1 base, with 17 bases spanning the gap. The CDR3 contains 16 residues. CDR3 DNA: TGTGCCAGCAGTGAAGGACGACCCATGAAGAACACTGAAGCTTTCTTT. It translates to CASSEGRPMKNTEAFF.

This clonotype was detected many times. The V and J genes are TRBV6-6 and TRBJ2-7, with D perhaps TRBD1 or TRBD2 (6 bases each). V lost 7 bases and J lost 4, with 11 bases in between. This CDR3 is built from 12 residues. Germline V CDR1 and CDR2: MNHNY, SVGAGI (reference sequence). CDR3 sequence: CASNEGGYEQYF. CDR3 DNA: TGTGCCAGCAACGAGGGGGGTTACGAGCAGTACTTC.

This clonotype was counted many times. The chain carries TRBV28 and TRBJ2-7; D assignment may be TRBD1 or TRBD2 (5 bases each). The CDR3 is 14 residues long. Germline V gives CDR1 MDHEN, CDR2 SYDVKM. Trimming removed 3 bases from V and 2 bases from J, with 11 bases in between. The CDR3 bases are TGTGCCAGCAGTTTGCAGGGACCAACCTACGAGCAGTACTTC. Translation gives CASSLQGPTYEQYF.